Shown below are 20 T cell receptor beta chains from a single sample sequenced in a study of T cell clones after liver transplantation. Sequencing of dividing CFSE-low cells from the MLR defined alloreactive TCRbeta sequences. This table comes from immunoSEQ multiplex PCR, and its TCRdb copy is limited to in-frame clones, with some not included. In the table there are around 2,000 clones, roughly 31% of which are singletons. Antigen specificity for these receptors is unknown. The sequencing sample was made of CD8+ T cells from cultured PBMCs. The receptor set was obtained from a human patient who received a liver transplant. Some T cells here may be from the graft donor.

This clone came up a few times. The rearrangement uses TRBV9 and TRBJ2-1; unclear D gene. The germline CDR1 and CDR2 sequences are SGDLS and YYNGEE. The CDR3 consists of 12 residues. Trimming cost V 0 bases and J 9 bases, with 7 bases left between them. The CDR3 region has the DNA TGTGCCAGCAGCGTAGTCGACGGTGAGCAGTTCTTC. This gives the protein CASSVVDGEQFF.

In this sample, this clone turned up a few times. This rearrangement joins TRBV6-5 to TRBJ2-7, with a possible D match to TRBD1 (5 bases). Germline V gene data show CDR1 as MNHEY and CDR2 as SVGAGI. The CDR3 covers 13 residues. V lost 0 bases, J lost 5 bases, and 8 bases lay in between. The CDR3 spells CASSYSSGNEQYF. The DNA of the CDR3 is TGTGCCAGCAGTTACTCCTCAGGGAACGAGCAGTACTTC.

The rearrangement uses TRBV14 and TRBJ2-7, with 9 bases matching TRBD1. With V trimmed by 3 bases and J by 7 bases, 19 bases remained unmatched. There are 18 residues in the CDR3. The germline V gene encodes CDR1 SGHDN and CDR2 FVKESK. CDR3 DNA sequence: TGTGCCAGCAGCCACCCCGGGACAGGGTCTCCAGGGGCTACGGAGCAGTACTTC. Amino acid sequence: CASSHPGTGSPGATEQYF.

Within the sample, this clone is large (0.1 to 1%). The junction departs from germline at one end; a sequencing error may be responsible. The CDR3: CASSDYYRTGSNFGYTF. The CDR3 nucleotides read TGTGCCAGCAGTGATTATTACAGGACAGGGAGCAACTTTGGCTACACCTTC. This chain uses TRBV2 with TRBJ1-2, with 8 nucleotides matching TRBD1. The germline V gene has CDR1 SNHLY and CDR2 FYNNEI. This CDR3 spans 17 amino acids.

In DNA, the CDR3 is TGTGCCAGCAGTTTGGGATTAGCCGTCGAGCAGTACTTC. Protein: CASSLGLAVEQYF. The chain has TRBV28 and TRBJ2-7, with D unclear. Per the germline V gene, CDR1 is MDHEN and CDR2 is SYDVKM. The CDR3 length is 13 residues. With 3 bases removed from V and 6 bases from J, the gap between germline ends came to 12 bases.

A few counts support this clone. The chain joins TRBV11-2 to TRBJ2-1; TRBD2 aligns across 11 bases. The CDR3 totals 17 residues. Germline CDR1 and CDR2: SGHAT and FQNNGV. V gave up 4 bases and J gave up 2 bases; unmatched junction bases: 7. DNA of the CDR3: TGTGCCAGCAGCTCCCTAGCGGGAGGACCTCCCTACAATGAGCAGTTCTTC. Translating it yields CASSSLAGGPPYNEQFF.

By frequency in the sample, this clone is large (0.1 to 1%). Additional DNA sequences in this sample encode the identical CDR3. The chain uses TRBV9 and TRBJ2-1; 13 bases match TRBD2. In germline, CDR1 is SGDLS, CDR2 YYNGEE. This CDR3 has 17 amino acids. Unmatched junction bases numbered 7, after V lost 7 bases and J lost 0 bases. The CDR3, as DNA: TGTGCCAGCGCGGGACTAGCGGGGTGGAGCTCCTACAATGAGCAGTTCTTC. Protein product: CASAGLAGWSSYNEQFF.

This clone has just a few counts. V is TRBV9 and J is TRBJ2-1; TRBD2 matches at 7 bases. The CDR3 consists of 15 residues. V shed 3 bases and J 4 bases; nucleotides not matched to a gene: 7. Germline loops: CDR1 SGDLS, CDR2 YYNGEE. The CDR3 bases are TGTGCCAGCAGCGCCTCCGGACTAGTTTACAATGAGCAGTTCTTC. This codes for CASSASGLVYNEQFF. The full variable domain, its missing parts supplied by reference TRBV9 and TRBJ2-1, is DSGVTQTPKHLITATGQRVTLRCSPRSGDLSVYWYQQSLDQGLQFLIQYYNGEERAKGNILERFSAQQFPDLHSELNLSSLELGDSALYFCASSASGLVYNEQFFGPGTRLTVL.

This clone is classed as medium-sized (0.01 to 0.1%). The chain combines TRBV28 with TRBJ2-7, with a weak D call TRBD1 (6 bases). CDR1 is MDHEN and CDR2 is SYDVKM in the germline V gene. The CDR3 consists of 11 residues. With 7 bases removed from V and 6 bases from J, the gap between germline ends came to 10 bases. DNA of the CDR3: TGTGCCAGCAACAGGGCTAGCGAGCAGTACTTC. Translation gives CASNRASEQYF. The whole variable domain, remainder taken from reference TRBV28 and TRBJ2-7, is DVKVTQSSRYLVKRTGEKVFLECVQDMDHENMFWYRQDPGLGLRLIYFSYDVKMKEKGDIPEGYSVSREKKERFSLILESASTNQTSMYLCASNRASEQYFGPGTRLTVT.

The CDR3 spells CASSLGQGATNEKLFF. The DNA of the CDR3 is TGTGCCAGCAGCCTAGGCCAGGGTGCAACTAATGAAAAACTGTTTTTT. V usage is TRBV11-2 and J usage is TRBJ1-4, with D possibly being TRBD1 (5 bases). This CDR3 has 16 residues. CDR1 and CDR2 from the germline V gene are SGHAT and FQNNGV. Trimming left V 5 bases short and J 0 bases short, with 13 bases between.

This clone is termed medium-sized. This chain uses TRBV4-1 with TRBJ2-7; 15 nucleotides align to TRBD2. V gave up 4 bases and J gave up 4 bases; unmatched junction bases: 5. The germline gives CDR1 MGHRA, CDR2 YSYEKL. The length of the CDR3 is 16 residues. CDR3 region: CASSPGLAGGRYEQYF. CDR3 coding DNA: TGCGCCAGCAGCCCGGGACTAGCGGGAGGAAGGTACGAGCAGTACTTC.

By share of the sample, this clone is large. Written as DNA, the CDR3 is TGTGCCAGCAGCTTAGTTGGTGGCCCCACTGAAGCTTTCTTT. Encoded protein: CASSLVGGPTEAFF. V usage is TRBV11-2 and J usage is TRBJ1-1; D unresolved. There are 14 residues in the CDR3. Per germline, CDR1 SGHAT and CDR2 FQNNGV. V was trimmed by 1 base and J by 4 bases, leaving 10 bases between them. The entire variable domain, with the rest obtained from reference TRBV11-2 and TRBJ1-1, is as follows: EAGVAQSPRYKIIEKRQSVAFWCNPISGHATLYWYQQILGQGPKLLIQFQNNGVVDDSQLPKDRFSAERLKGVDSTLKIQPAKLEDSAVYLCASSLVGGPTEAFFGQGTRLTVV.

The J gene is TRBJ2-7, the V gene TRBV5-4, with a weak D call TRBD1 (5 bases). Germline values: CDR1 SGHNT, CDR2 YYREEE (reference sequence). The CDR3 extends over 14 amino acids. Deletions cut 0 bases from V and 7 bases from J, with 14 bases between. The CDR3 reads CASSLANRGAEQYF. Written as DNA, the CDR3 is TGTGCCAGCAGCTTGGCCAACCGTGGGGCTGAGCAGTACTTC.

V and J are TRBV10-3 and TRBJ2-7; 7 bases agree with TRBD1. The CDR3 runs to 15 residues. Germline CDR1 reads ENHRY; CDR2 reads SYGVKD. The V gene end was trimmed by 4 bases and the J gene end by 1 base; junction bases not matched to a gene: 7. CDR3 in DNA: TGTGCCATCAGTGGGGACAGACAAGGGTCCTACGAGCAGTACTTC. It translates to CAISGDRQGSYEQYF.

By share, this clone counts as medium-sized. The rearrangement joins TRBV5-4 to TRBJ1-2; 10 nucleotides agree with TRBD1. After removal of 0 bases from V and 6 bases from J, the junction contained 8 bases not matched to a gene. The germline V gene has CDR1 SGHNT and CDR2 YYREEE (reference sequence). The CDR3 spans 16 residues. This CDR3 is CASSLEEWTGGDGYTF. The CDR3 nucleotides are TGTGCCAGCAGCTTGGAGGAATGGACAGGGGGGGATGGCTACACCTTC.

This clone was picked up a small number of times. V usage is TRBV6-1 and J usage is TRBJ2-5; either TRBD1 or TRBD2 may supply D (7 bases each). V gave up 3 bases and J gave up 5 bases, with 25 bases separating them. CDR1 and CDR2 (germline): MNHNS, SASEGT. The CDR3 loop spans 18 amino acids. The DNA of the CDR3 is TGTGCCAGCAGTGATTTACCCATCGGGGGGACAGAGGAGGAGACCCAGTACTTC. Its translation: CASSDLPIGGTEEETQYF.

Judged by abundance, this clone is large. The genes are TRBV19 and TRBJ1-2; D ambiguous. Trimming shortened V by 2 bases and J by 0 bases, and 7 bases separated the two germline ends. Germline V gives CDR1 LNHDA, CDR2 SQIVND (reference sequence). CDR3 length: 14 residues. Here the CDR3 DNA reads TGTGCCAGTAGTATATCCGGAACTAACTATGGCTACACCTTC. Translation gives CASSISGTNYGYTF.

This chain uses TRBV5-8 with TRBJ1-1; TRBD1 is a possible D gene (5 bases). Germline CDR1 SGHTS, CDR2 YDEGEE. The V end lost 0 bases, the J end lost 4 bases, and 7 bases lay between the germline ends. There are 13 residues in the CDR3. The CDR3 reads CASSLGGGTEAFF. Here the CDR3 DNA reads TGTGCCAGCAGCTTGGGGGGCGGCACTGAAGCTTTCTTT.

This clone is categorized as medium-sized. V gene TRBV27 combines with J gene TRBJ2-7; 7 bases fit TRBD1. The CDR3 is 17 amino acids. CDR1 is MNHEY, CDR2 SMNVEV, per germline (reference sequence). Germline trimming cut 0 bases from V and 1 base from J; bases unmatched to any gene: 9. The CDR3 DNA sequence: TGTGCCAGCAGTTTATCTTTCGACACAGGGGTATCCTACGAGCAGTACTTC. This encodes CASSLSFDTGVSYEQYF.

By frequency in the sample, this clone is medium-sized. The V gene is TRBV11-2, the J gene TRBJ1-1; tentatively, D is TRBD1 (6 bases). Germline V gene sequence: CDR1 SGHAT, CDR2 FQNNGV. The V gene lost 5 bases and the J gene lost 4 bases, with 23 bases spanning the gap. This CDR3 has 17 amino acids. The CDR3, as DNA: TGTGCCAGCAGCCCCCATCGGACGGGGGGCCGGGGCACTGAAGCTTTCTTT. This translates into CASSPHRTGGRGTEAFF.